A single T cell receptor (beta chain) is shown here with its context. Profiled with immunoSEQ multiplex PCR; TCRdb holds only in-frame clones, not every one. Here the sample spans 200,000 to 300,000 clones, approximately 88% being singletons. V lost 6 bases, J lost 0 bases, and 6 bases stayed unmatched. Germline CDR1 reads MNHEY; CDR2 reads SVGEGT. The CDR3 contains 15 residues. This record belongs to a study of blood T cell repertoires in COVID-19. The clonotype comes from a woman aged 40 to 50 with acute COVID-19. The chain recombines TRBV6-2 or TRBV6-3 with TRBJ2-7, with TRBD1 matching over 9 bases. The sequenced sample consisted of PBMCs or T cells enriched from blood (not recorded which). CDR3 in DNA: TGTGCCAGCAGCCTACTGACAGGGGGCTCCTACGAGCAGTACTTC. Its protein product is CASSLLTGGSYEQYF.